Shown below are 31 T cell receptor beta chains from a single sample sequenced in a study of T cells after yellow fever vaccination. TCRdb reprocessed the 5' RACE reads with MiXCR, giving one entry per CDR3 protein. In the table there are a few hundred thousand distinct CDR3 sequences, more than 6.5% of which are singletons. The source was CD4+ T cells sorted from PBMCs, collected on the day of the yellow fever booster vaccination. These receptor sequences come from a man between 25 and 39 years old who received the YFV17D yellow fever vaccine.

This clonotype was picked up many times. This chain connects TRBV10-3 to TRBJ2-3, with a tentative D call TRBD2 (5 bases). The CDR3 runs to 14 residues. Per germline, CDR1 ENHRY and CDR2 SYGVKD. CDR3 region: CVFRTAPSTDTQYF. The CDR3 region has the DNA TGTGTCTTCAGGACTGCCCCTAGCACAGATACGCAGTATTTT.

This clonotype showed up just a few times. The genes are TRBV27 and TRBJ1-6; tentatively, D is TRBD1 (5 bases). Trimming left V 2 bases short and J 2 bases short, with 7 bases between. Germline V gene data show CDR1 as MNHEY and CDR2 as SMNVEV (reference sequence). The CDR3 totals 15 residues. CDR3 residues: CASSLRGAYNSPLHF. In nucleotides, the CDR3 is TGTGCCAGCAGTTTAAGGGGAGCCTATAATTCACCCCTCCACTTT.

This clonotype has a handful of counts. The gene calls are TRBV20-1 and TRBJ2-5; unclear D gene. The V end lost 6 bases, the J end lost 2 bases, and 10 bases lay between the germline ends. Germline values: CDR1 DFQATT, CDR2 SNEGSKA (reference sequence). The CDR3 is 12 residues long. The CDR3 region has the DNA TGCAGTGCCCCTCCGTGGCAAGAGACCCAGTACTTC. Translated, it gives CSAPPWQETQYF.

This clonotype occurred a few times. The V gene is TRBV5-1, the J gene TRBJ2-7; D is unclear. Germline lookup yields CDR1 SGHRS and CDR2 YFSETQ. This CDR3 spans 14 amino acids. Trimming removed 4 bases at V and 2 bases at J, with 13 bases between. CDR3 DNA sequence: TGCGCCAGCAGCGAGCTGGGGTACCCCTACGAGCAGTACTTC. This translates into CASSELGYPYEQYF.

The chain joins TRBV29-1 to TRBJ2-7; 7 bases are a match to TRBD2. V dropped 3 bases and J dropped 3; count of bases not matched to a gene: 14. Germline V gives CDR1 SQVTM, CDR2 ANQGSEA. The CDR3 contains 16 residues. The CDR3: CSVEGEGGRNHYEQYF. The CDR3 bases are TGCAGCGTTGAGGGTGAAGGCGGGAGAAACCACTACGAGCAGTACTTC.

CDR3 amino acids: CSTPREGNYGYTF. In DNA form, the CDR3 reads TGCAGTACTCCCCGGGAGGGCAACTATGGCTACACCTTC. The genes are TRBV20-1 and TRBJ1-2; no firm D call. The CDR3 spans 13 residues. The V end was cut by 8 bases, the J end by 2 bases, with 15 bases between. CDR1 DFQATT and CDR2 SNEGSKA come from the germline V gene (reference sequence).

The chain employs TRBV25-1 and TRBJ1-1, with 7 nucleotides matching TRBD1. Germline loops: CDR1 MGHDK, CDR2 SYGVNS. The CDR3 has 14 amino acids. The V and J ends lost 4 bases and 3 bases, in that order; junction bases with no gene match: 5. The CDR3 DNA reads as TGTGCCAGCAGTGTCCAGGGGGGGGACACTGAAGCTTTCTTT. Encoded protein: CASSVQGGDTEAFF.

This clonotype was counted ten times or more. The V and J genes are TRBV7-9 and TRBJ2-5; D is unresolved. V dropped 3 bases and J dropped 5 bases, with 13 bases sitting between them. Germline CDR1 and CDR2: SEHNR and FQNEAQ (reference sequence). This CDR3 spans 14 amino acids. In DNA, the CDR3 is TGTGCCAGCAGCTTCGGTTCCGCCCGGGAGACCCAGTACTTC. Amino acids: CASSFGSARETQYF.

This clonotype was counted at least ten times. The chain couples TRBV6-2 or TRBV6-3 to TRBJ2-1, with TRBD2 as a possible D gene (5 bases). V lost 2 bases and J lost 12, with 8 bases in between. Germline values: CDR1 MNHEY, CDR2 SVGEGT. The CDR3 extends over 11 amino acids. CDR3: CASSYGAGQFF. In DNA, the CDR3 is TGTGCCAGCAGTTACGGCGCGGGGCAGTTCTTC.

This chain connects TRBV5-1 to TRBJ2-7, with TRBD1 identical over 9 bases. Germline V gene sequence: CDR1 SGHRS, CDR2 YFSETQ. The CDR3 contains 14 residues. The V segment lost 4 bases and the J segment 5 bases; nucleotides outside the gene matches: 7. The CDR3 is CASSTPGQGDEQYF. The DNA of the CDR3 is TGCGCCAGCAGCACCCCGGGACAGGGAGACGAGCAGTACTTC.

This clonotype has at least ten counts. This chain uses TRBV20-1 with TRBJ1-2; D is ambiguous. Germline V gene sequence: CDR1 DFQATT, CDR2 SNEGSKA (reference sequence). V was trimmed by 3 bases and J by 4 bases, leaving 12 bases between them. The CDR3 consists of 13 residues. The CDR3 bases are TGCAGTGCTAGGATTCAGGACGGCTATGGCTACACCTTC. Its translation is CSARIQDGYGYTF.

This clonotype was counted between two and nine times. The CDR3 loop reads CASSYSDRAETQYF. DNA of the CDR3: TGTGCCAGCAGTTACTCGGACAGGGCAGAGACCCAGTACTTC. The chain recombines TRBV6-2 or TRBV6-3 with TRBJ2-5; 8 nucleotides align to TRBD1. CDR1 MNHEY and CDR2 SVGEGT come from the germline V gene. The CDR3 runs to 14 residues. The V segment lost 0 bases and the J segment 4 bases; nucleotides outside the gene matches: 1.

On this clonotype: A much larger clone differs from this one at a single base, so this may be a read error. V and J are TRBV4-3 and TRBJ2-1; the match to TRBD2 covers 7 bases. V lost 2 bases and J lost 6; bases outside the gene matches: 7. The CDR3 runs to 15 residues. Germline CDR1 is LGHNA and CDR2 is YSLEER. The CDR3 protein is CASSQMGREGNEQFF. CDR3 coding DNA: TGCGCCAGCAGCCAAATGGGCAGGGAGGGCAATGAGCAGTTCTTC.

This clonotype showed up many times. This chain uses TRBV28 with TRBJ2-7; D not resolved. The CDR3 has 11 residues. Germline values: CDR1 MDHEN, CDR2 SYDVKM. V lost 3 bases and J 4 bases, leaving 4 bases between the germline ends. CDR3 loop: CASSFWYEQYF. The CDR3 DNA reads TGTGCCAGCAGTTTTTGGTACGAGCAGTACTTC. The whole variable domain, filled in from reference TRBV28 and TRBJ2-7, reads DVKVTQSSRYLVKRTGEKVFLECVQDMDHENMFWYRQDPGLGLRLIYFSYDVKMKEKGDIPEGYSVSREKKERFSLILESASTNQTSMYLCASSFWYEQYFGPGTRLTVT.

A few counts support this clonotype. The chain links TRBV5-4 to TRBJ2-4; D is undetermined. The germline V and J ends were trimmed by 9 bases and 4 bases, with 20 bases remaining between them. The CDR3 is 15 amino acids. Germline V CDR1 and CDR2: SGHNT, YYREEE (reference sequence). The CDR3 DNA follows: TGTGCCACCACACACAGAGAATCCTTAAAAAACATTCAGTACTTC. It encodes CATTHRESLKNIQYF.

The rearrangement links TRBV11-2 to TRBJ2-4, with no clear D. The CDR3 runs 14 residues. V was clipped by 5 bases and J by 6 bases, with 14 bases between them. The germline V gene has CDR1 SGHAT and CDR2 FQNNGV. DNA of the CDR3: TGTGCCAGCAGCCGCAATAAGGGCCGAAACATTCAGTACTTC. This codes for CASSRNKGRNIQYF.

This chain links TRBV29-1 with TRBJ2-1; 8 nucleotides align to TRBD1. With V trimmed by 7 bases and J by 7 bases, 12 bases remained unmatched. Germline-derived CDR1 and CDR2 are SQVTM and ANQGSEA. The CDR3 runs to 14 residues. The CDR3 is CSAPRAGGFNEQFF. The CDR3 DNA reads TGCAGCGCTCCGAGGGCAGGGGGCTTTAATGAGCAGTTCTTC.

The chain uses TRBV10-3 and TRBJ2-3, with TRBD2 matching 8 bases. In germline, CDR1 is ENHRY, CDR2 SYGVKD. The CDR3 is made up of 16 amino acids. Losses at the gene ends were 5 bases for V and 4 bases for J; bases not matched to a gene: 11. CDR3 nucleotides: TGTGCCATCAGTAGCGGGAGAGTAGTGGCGTCAGATACGCAGTATTTT. Translating it yields CAISSGRVVASDTQYF.

The V gene is TRBV4-3, the J gene TRBJ1-2, with 7 bases lining up with TRBD1. Losses at the gene ends were 3 bases for V and 4 bases for J; bases not matched to a gene: 8. Germline CDR1 LGHNA, CDR2 YSLEER. The CDR3 covers 15 residues. The CDR3 loop reads CASSQNSGTAYGYTF. The CDR3 region has the DNA TGCGCCAGCAGCCAGAACTCCGGGACAGCCTATGGCTACACCTTC.

This clonotype appeared a few times. The chain joins TRBV7-2 to TRBJ2-7, with TRBD1 identical over 7 bases. Germline V gene data show CDR1 as SGHTA and CDR2 as FQGNSA. This CDR3 comprises 14 residues. Trimming cost V 3 bases and J 0 bases; bases outside gene matches: 2. The CDR3 coding sequence is TGTGCCAGCAGCTTGGACAGGACCTCCTACGAGCAGTACTTC. As protein: CASSLDRTSYEQYF.

The chain recombines TRBV11-2 with TRBJ2-7, with D hard to call. Germline V gene data show CDR1 as SGHAT and CDR2 as FQNNGV. Trimming took 5 bases from V and 2 from J, leaving 4 bases between them. This CDR3 spans 11 amino acids. The DNA of the CDR3 is TGTGCCAGCAGCCAGCCCTACGAGCAGTACTTC. Its protein product is CASSQPYEQYF.

This clonotype was picked up a small number of times. The chain couples TRBV10-3 to TRBJ2-3; D ambiguous. This CDR3 spans 12 amino acids. V dropped 2 bases and J dropped 3 bases, with 3 bases sitting between them. Germline V gene sequence: CDR1 ENHRY, CDR2 SYGVKD. The CDR3 region is CAISEGTDTQYF. The DNA for the CDR3 is TGTGCCATCAGTGAGGGGACAGATACGCAGTATTTT.

This clonotype was seen more than once but under ten times. The chain links TRBV4-3 to TRBJ2-7, with 10 bases fitting TRBD1. Germline V lookup: CDR1 LGHNA, CDR2 YSLEER. V gave up 4 bases and J gave up 2 bases; unmatched junction bases: 5. The CDR3 is 15 residues long. CDR3 sequence reads: CASSLGTGETYEQYF. The CDR3 DNA reads TGCGCCAGCAGCCTCGGGACAGGGGAAACCTACGAGCAGTACTTC.

This clonotype was counted ten times or more. The genes are TRBV5-1 and TRBJ2-2, with TRBD2 matching over 11 bases. CDR3 length: 15 residues. V shed 4 bases, J shed 1 base, and the junction held 0 bases outside the gene matches. Germline V lookup: CDR1 SGHRS, CDR2 YFSETQ. CDR3 DNA sequence: TGCGCCAGCAGCGGGACTAGCGGGAACACCGGGGAGCTGTTTTTT. The encoded protein is CASSGTSGNTGELFF.

This clonotype was detected many times. The chain employs TRBV5-4 and TRBJ2-7, with TRBD1 as a possible D gene (7 bases). The germline V and J ends were trimmed by 1 base and 7 bases, with 18 bases remaining between them. The germline V gene encodes CDR1 SGHNT and CDR2 YYREEE (reference sequence). CDR3 size: 15 residues. CDR3 sequence reads: CASSLINGGGGEQYF. The CDR3, as DNA: TGTGCCAGCAGCTTGATTAATGGAGGGGGCGGAGAGCAGTACTTC.

The V and J genes are TRBV6-1 and TRBJ1-4; 9 positions match TRBD1. The ends lost 6 bases at V and 3 bases at J; junction bases unmatched: 5. The CDR3 contains 15 residues. Germline CDR1 is MNHNS and CDR2 is SASEGT. CDR3 in DNA: TGTGCCAGCAGCCCCCGGACAGGGGCTAATGAAAAACTGTTTTTT. Its protein is CASSPRTGANEKLFF.

This clonotype was seen ten or more times. The chain has TRBV7-8 and TRBJ2-1; unclear D gene. Trimming left V 0 bases short and J 10 bases short, with 13 bases between. Germline CDR1 reads SGHVS; CDR2 reads FQNEAQ. The CDR3 runs 14 residues. This chain's CDR3 is CASSLAPSAVEQFF. CDR3 coding DNA: TGTGCCAGCAGCTTAGCCCCTTCCGCTGTAGAGCAGTTCTTC.

This clonotype came up many times. J is TRBJ1-1 and V is TRBV6-1; a possible D gene is TRBD1 (6 bases). CDR1 and CDR2 from the germline V gene are MNHNS and SASEGT. This CDR3 is built from 15 residues. Between the trimmed V and J ends, which lost 6 bases and 1 base, there was a span of 15 bases. The CDR3 DNA reads TGTGCCAGCAGCCCCCTGGGGGCGGGGAACACTGAAGCTTTCTTT. It specifies CASSPLGAGNTEAFF.

This clonotype was found many times. The chain employs TRBV23-1 and TRBJ2-5; the D gene is possibly TRBD2 (5 bases). TRBV23-1 qualifies as an ORF whose function is uncertain. V dropped 2 bases and J dropped 6 bases, with 25 bases sitting between them. CDR3 length equals 18 residues. For the CDR3, the DNA is TGCGCCAGCAGTCAACCTTCCATGAGGGTAGCCTTCGGAAAGACCCAGTACTTC. As protein: CASSQPSMRVAFGKTQYF.

In DNA form, the CDR3 reads TGTGCCAGCAGCCCGAACGATGAGCAGTTCTTC. Its translation: CASSPNDEQFF. The chain is built from TRBV11-2 and TRBJ2-1; D gene ambiguous. The CDR3 is 11 amino acids. Germline lookup yields CDR1 SGHAT and CDR2 FQNNGV. V was shortened by 5 bases and J by 8 bases, with 7 bases between the two germline ends.

The rearrangement joins TRBV7-2 to TRBJ1-6; D not resolved. CDR3 length: 13 residues. Per the germline V gene, CDR1 is SGHTA and CDR2 is FQGNSA. The V and J ends lost 5 bases and 9 bases respectively, with 11 bases between them. The CDR3: CASSADLFSPLHF. The DNA of the CDR3 is TGTGCCAGCAGCGCCGACCTATTTTCACCCCTCCACTTT.